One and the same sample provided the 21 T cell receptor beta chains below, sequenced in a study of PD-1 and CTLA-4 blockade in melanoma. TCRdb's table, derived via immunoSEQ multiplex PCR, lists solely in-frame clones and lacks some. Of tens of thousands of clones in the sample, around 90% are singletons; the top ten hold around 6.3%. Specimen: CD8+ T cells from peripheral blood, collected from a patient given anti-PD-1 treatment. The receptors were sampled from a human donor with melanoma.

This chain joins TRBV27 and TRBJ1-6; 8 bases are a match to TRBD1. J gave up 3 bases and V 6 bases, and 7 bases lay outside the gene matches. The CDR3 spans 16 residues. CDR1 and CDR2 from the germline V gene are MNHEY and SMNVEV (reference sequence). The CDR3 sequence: CASSSRTGIYNSPLHF. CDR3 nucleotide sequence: TGTGCCAGCAGCTCCCGGACAGGGATCTATAATTCACCCCTCCACTTT.

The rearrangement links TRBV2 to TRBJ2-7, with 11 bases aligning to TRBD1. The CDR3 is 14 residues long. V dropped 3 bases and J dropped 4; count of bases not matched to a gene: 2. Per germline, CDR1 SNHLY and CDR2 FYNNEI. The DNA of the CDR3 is TGTGCCAGCAGTGAGGACAGGGGGCATTACGAGCAGTACTTC. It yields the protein CASSEDRGHYEQYF.

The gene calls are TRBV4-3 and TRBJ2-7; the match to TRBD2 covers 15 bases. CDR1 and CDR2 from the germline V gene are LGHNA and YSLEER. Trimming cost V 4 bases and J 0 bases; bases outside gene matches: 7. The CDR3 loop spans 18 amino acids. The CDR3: CASSPGTSGGSSSYEQYF. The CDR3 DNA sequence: TGCGCCAGCAGCCCCGGGACTAGCGGGGGGAGTAGCTCCTACGAGCAGTACTTC.

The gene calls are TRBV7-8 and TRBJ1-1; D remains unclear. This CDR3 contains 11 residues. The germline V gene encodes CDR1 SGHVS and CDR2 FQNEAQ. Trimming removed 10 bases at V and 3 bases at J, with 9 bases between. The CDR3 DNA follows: TGTGCCACCCGCTCGGACACTGAAGCTTTCTTT. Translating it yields CATRSDTEAFF.

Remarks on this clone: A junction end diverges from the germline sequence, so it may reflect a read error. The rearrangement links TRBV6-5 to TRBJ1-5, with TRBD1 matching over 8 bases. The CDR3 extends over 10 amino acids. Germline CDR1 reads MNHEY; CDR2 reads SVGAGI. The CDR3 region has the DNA TGTGCCAGCAGTTGGGACAGGACCTTTTTT. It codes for CASSWDRTFF.

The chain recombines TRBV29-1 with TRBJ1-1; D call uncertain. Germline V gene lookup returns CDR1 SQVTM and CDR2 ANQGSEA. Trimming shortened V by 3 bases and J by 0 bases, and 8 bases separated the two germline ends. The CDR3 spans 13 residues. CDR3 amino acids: CSVDLGLNTEAFF. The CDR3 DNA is TGCAGCGTTGATCTGGGTCTGAACACTGAAGCTTTCTTT.

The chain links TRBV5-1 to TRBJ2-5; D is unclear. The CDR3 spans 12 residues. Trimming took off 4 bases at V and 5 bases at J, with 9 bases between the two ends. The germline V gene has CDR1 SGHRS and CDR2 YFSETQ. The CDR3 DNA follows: TGCGCCAGCAGCCAGAACGGGGAGACCCAGTACTTC. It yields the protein CASSQNGETQYF.

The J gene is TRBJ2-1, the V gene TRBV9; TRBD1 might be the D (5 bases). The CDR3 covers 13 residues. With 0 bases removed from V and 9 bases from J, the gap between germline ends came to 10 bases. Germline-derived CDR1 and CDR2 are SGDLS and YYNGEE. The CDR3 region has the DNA TGTGCCAGCAGCGTAGAGGACACGTTTGAGCAGTTCTTC. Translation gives CASSVEDTFEQFF. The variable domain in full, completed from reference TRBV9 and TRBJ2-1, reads DSGVTQTPKHLITATGQRVTLRCSPRSGDLSVYWYQQSLDQGLQFLIQYYNGEERAKGNILERFSAQQFPDLHSELNLSSLELGDSALYFCASSVEDTFEQFFGPGTRLTVL.

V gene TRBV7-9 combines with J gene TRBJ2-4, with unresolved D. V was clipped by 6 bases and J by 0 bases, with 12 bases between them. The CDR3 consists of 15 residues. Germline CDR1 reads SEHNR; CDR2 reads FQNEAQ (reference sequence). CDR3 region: CASSTPALAKNIQYF. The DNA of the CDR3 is TGTGCCAGCAGTACCCCGGCGCTAGCCAAAAACATTCAGTACTTC.

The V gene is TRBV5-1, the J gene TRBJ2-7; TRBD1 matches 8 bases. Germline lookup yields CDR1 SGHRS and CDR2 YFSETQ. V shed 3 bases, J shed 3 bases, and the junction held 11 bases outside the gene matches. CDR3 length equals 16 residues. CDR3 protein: CASSWRQGSKYYEQYF. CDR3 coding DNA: TGCGCCAGCAGCTGGCGACAGGGGTCAAAATACTACGAGCAGTACTTC.

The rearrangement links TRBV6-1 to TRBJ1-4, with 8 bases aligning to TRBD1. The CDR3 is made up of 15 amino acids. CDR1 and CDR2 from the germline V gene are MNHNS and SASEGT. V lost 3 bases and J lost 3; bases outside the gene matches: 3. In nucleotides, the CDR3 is TGTGCCAGCAGTGATTCAGGGGGCCCTAATGAAAAACTGTTTTTT. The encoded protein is CASSDSGGPNEKLFF.

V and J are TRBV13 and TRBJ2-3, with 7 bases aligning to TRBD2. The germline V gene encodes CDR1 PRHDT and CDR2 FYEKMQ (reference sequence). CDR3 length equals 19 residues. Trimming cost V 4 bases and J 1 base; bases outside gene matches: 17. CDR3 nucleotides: TGTGCCAGCAGCTCCCGAGGGAGGGGAAGCGGGGAGCGCACAGATACGCAGTATTTT. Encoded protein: CASSSRGRGSGERTDTQYF. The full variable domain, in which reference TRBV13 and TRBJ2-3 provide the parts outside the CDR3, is AAGVIQSPRHLIKEKRETATLKCYPIPRHDTVYWYQQGPGQDPQFLISFYEKMQSDKGSIPDRFSAQQFSDYHSELNMSSLELGDSALYFCASSSRGRGSGERTDTQYFGPGTRLTVL.

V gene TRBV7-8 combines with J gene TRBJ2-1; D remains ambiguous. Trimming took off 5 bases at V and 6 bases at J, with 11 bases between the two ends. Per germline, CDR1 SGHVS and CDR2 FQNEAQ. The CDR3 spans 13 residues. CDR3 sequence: CASSLSGPNEQFF. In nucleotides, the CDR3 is TGTGCCAGCAGCCTGTCCGGCCCCAATGAGCAGTTCTTC.

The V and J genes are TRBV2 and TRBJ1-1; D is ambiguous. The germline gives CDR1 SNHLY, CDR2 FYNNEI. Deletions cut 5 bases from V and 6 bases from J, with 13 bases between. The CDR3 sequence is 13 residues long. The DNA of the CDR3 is TGTGCCAGCAGTTCGACATATAATCCTGAAGCTTTCTTT. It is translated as CASSSTYNPEAFF.

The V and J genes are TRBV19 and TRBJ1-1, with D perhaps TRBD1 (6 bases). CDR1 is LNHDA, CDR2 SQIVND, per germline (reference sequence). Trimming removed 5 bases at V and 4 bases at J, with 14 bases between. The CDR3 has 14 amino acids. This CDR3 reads CASSVGNRVTEAFF. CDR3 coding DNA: TGTGCCAGTAGTGTGGGAAACAGGGTCACTGAAGCTTTCTTT.

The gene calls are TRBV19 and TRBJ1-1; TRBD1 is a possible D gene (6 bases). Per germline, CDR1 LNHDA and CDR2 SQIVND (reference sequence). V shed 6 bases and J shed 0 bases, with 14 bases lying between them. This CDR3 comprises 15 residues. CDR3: CASSLQGTMNTEAFF. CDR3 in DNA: TGTGCCAGTAGCCTCCAGGGGACCATGAACACTGAAGCTTTCTTT.

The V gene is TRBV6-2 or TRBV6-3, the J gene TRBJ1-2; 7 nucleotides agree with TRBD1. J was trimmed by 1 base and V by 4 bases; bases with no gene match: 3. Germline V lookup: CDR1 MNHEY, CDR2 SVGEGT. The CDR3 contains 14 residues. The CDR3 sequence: CASSSDRSNYGYTF. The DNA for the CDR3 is TGTGCCAGCAGTTCGGACAGGAGTAACTATGGCTACACCTTC.

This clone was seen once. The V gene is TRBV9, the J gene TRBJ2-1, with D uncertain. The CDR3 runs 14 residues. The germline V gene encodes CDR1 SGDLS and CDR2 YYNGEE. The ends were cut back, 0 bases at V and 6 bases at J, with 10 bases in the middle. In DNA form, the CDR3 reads TGTGCCAGCAGCGTAGCCCCGTGGTCCAATGAGCAGTTCTTC. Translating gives CASSVAPWSNEQFF.

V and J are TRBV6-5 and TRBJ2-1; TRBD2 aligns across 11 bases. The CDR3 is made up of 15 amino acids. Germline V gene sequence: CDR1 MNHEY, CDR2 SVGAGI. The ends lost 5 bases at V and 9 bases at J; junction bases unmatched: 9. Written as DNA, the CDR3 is TGTGCCAGCAGTAATAGCGGGGGGGCGGTCAGTGAGCAGTTCTTC. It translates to CASSNSGGAVSEQFF.

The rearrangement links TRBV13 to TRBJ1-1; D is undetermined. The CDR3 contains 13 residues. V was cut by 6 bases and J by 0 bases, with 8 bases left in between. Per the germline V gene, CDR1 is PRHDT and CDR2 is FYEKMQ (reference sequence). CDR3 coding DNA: TGTGCCAGCAGGCGACCTATGAACACTGAAGCTTTCTTT. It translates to CASRRPMNTEAFF.

CDR3 region: CASSQNSGKLTGELFF. The CDR3 nucleotides are TGCGCCAGCAGCCAAAATAGCGGGAAGCTCACCGGGGAGCTGTTTTTT. V and J are TRBV4-3 and TRBJ2-2; TRBD2 agrees at 8 bases. The CDR3 extends over 16 amino acids. After removal of 2 bases from V and 4 bases from J, the junction contained 6 bases not matched to a gene. Germline V gene data show CDR1 as LGHNA and CDR2 as YSLEER.